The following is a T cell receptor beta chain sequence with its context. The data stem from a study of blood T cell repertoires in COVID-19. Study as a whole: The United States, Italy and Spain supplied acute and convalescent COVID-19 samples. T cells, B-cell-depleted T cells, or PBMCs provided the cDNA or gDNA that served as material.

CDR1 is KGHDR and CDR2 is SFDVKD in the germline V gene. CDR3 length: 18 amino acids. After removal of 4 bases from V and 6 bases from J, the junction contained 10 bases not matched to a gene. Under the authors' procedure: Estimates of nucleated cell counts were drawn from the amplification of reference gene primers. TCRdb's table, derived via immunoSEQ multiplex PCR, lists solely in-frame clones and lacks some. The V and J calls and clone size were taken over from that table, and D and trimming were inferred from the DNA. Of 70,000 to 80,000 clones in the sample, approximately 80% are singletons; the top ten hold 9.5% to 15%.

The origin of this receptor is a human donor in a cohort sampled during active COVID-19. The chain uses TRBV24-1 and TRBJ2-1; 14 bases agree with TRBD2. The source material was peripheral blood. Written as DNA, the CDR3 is TGTGCCACCAGTGACTATGGGACTAGCGGGAGTCTAGGCAATGAGCAGTTCTTC. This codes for CATSDYGTSGSLGNEQFF.